This TCR beta chain was retrieved from a study of T cells after yellow fever vaccination. This clonotype was seen at least ten times. TCRdb recomputed calls from the 5' RACE reads with MiXCR, one row per CDR3 protein. The sample has some 300,000 distinct CDR3 sequences; 7% to 10% are singletons. The ends were cut back, 1 base at V and 4 bases at J, with 13 bases in the middle. The CDR3 sequence is 15 residues long. Germline V gives CDR1 SGHTA, CDR2 FQGNSA. The sample here was PBMCs, taken roughly 47 days after the first yellow fever vaccination. This receptor was identified in a man between 18 and 29 years old who received the YFV17D yellow fever vaccine. The chain links TRBV7-2 to TRBJ2-5; no clear D. The CDR3 is CASSLVSYYPETQYF. The CDR3 bases are TGTGCCAGCAGCTTAGTTAGTTACTACCCAGAGACCCAGTACTTC. Full variable domain (missing parts from reference TRBV7-2 and TRBJ2-5): GAGVSQSPSNKVTEKGKDVELRCDPISGHTALYWYRQSLGQGLEFLIYFQGNSAPDKSGLPSDRFSAERTGGSVSTLTIQRTQQEDSAVYLCASSLVSYYPETQYFGPGTRLLVL.